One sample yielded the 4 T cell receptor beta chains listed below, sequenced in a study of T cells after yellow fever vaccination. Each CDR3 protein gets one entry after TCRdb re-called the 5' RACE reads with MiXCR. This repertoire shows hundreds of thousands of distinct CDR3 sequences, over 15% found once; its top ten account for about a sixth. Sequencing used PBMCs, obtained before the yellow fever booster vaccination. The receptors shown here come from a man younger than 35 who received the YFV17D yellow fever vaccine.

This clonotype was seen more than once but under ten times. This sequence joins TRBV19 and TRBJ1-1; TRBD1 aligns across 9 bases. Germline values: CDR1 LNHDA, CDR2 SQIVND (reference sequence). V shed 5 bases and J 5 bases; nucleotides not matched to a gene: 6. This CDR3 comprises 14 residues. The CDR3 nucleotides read TGTGCCAGTAGTCCGGGACAGGGTTGGACTGAAGCTTTCTTT. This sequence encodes CASSPGQGWTEAFF.

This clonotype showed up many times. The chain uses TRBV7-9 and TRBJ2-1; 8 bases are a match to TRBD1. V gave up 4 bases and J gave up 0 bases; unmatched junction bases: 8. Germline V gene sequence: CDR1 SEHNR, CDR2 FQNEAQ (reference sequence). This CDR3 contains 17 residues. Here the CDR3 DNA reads TGTGCCAGCAGCTCAACAGCGACAGGGGCCTCCTACAATGAGCAGTTCTTC. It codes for CASSSTATGASYNEQFF.

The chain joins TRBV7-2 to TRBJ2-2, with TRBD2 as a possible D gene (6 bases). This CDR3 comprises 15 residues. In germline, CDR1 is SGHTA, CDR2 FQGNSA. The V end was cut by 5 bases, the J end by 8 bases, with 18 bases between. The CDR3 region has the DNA TGTGCCAGCAGCCCTTGGGGACTTTCGGAGGGGGAGCTGTTTTTT. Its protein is CASSPWGLSEGELFF.

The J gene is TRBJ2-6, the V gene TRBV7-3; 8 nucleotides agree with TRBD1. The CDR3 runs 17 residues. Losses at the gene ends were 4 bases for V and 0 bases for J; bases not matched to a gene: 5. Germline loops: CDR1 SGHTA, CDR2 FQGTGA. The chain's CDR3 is CASSSGQGGSGANVLTF. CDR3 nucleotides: TGTGCCAGCAGCTCTGGACAGGGCGGCTCTGGGGCCAACGTCCTGACTTTC.